Following are 5 T cell receptor beta chains from one sample sequenced in a study of cytomegalovirus exposure and HLA in healthy donors. Use of 60 Vbeta and 13 Jbeta primers characterized the PCR. The assay was immunoSEQ multiplex PCR, and TCRdb's table has in-frame clones only and misses some. Seen here are under 200,000 clones, approximately 88% observed once, and the top ten hold around 0.96%. Sequencing was done on a sample of PBMCs. The receptors here all came from a man aged 25 to 40 in good health and CMV-seronegative.

The CDR3 DNA sequence: TGTGCCGGAGCCCGGGACATGGCGAGCACCGGGGAGCTGTTTTTT. Translating gives CAGARDMASTGELFF. The rearrangement links TRBV2 to TRBJ2-2, with TRBD1 as a possible D gene (6 bases). Trimming shortened V by 11 bases and J by 4 bases, and 20 bases separated the two germline ends. CDR1 is SNHLY, CDR2 FYNNEI, per germline. The CDR3 covers 15 residues.

This clone turned up a few times. The chain recombines TRBV15 with TRBJ1-2; D unresolved. The V end was cut by 0 bases, the J end by 6 bases, with 11 bases between. CDR1 is LNHNV, CDR2 YYDKDF, per germline (reference sequence). CDR3 length equals 14 residues. The CDR3: CATSREGVGDGYTF. In nucleotides, the CDR3 is TGTGCCACCAGCAGAGAAGGCGTCGGGGATGGCTACACCTTC.

This rearrangement joins TRBV30 to TRBJ2-2, with TRBD2 identical over 12 bases. The CDR3 contains 14 residues. V shed 3 bases, J shed 4 bases, and the junction held 0 bases outside the gene matches. Germline-derived CDR1 and CDR2 are GTSNPN and SVGIG (reference sequence). The CDR3 DNA reads as TGTGCCTGGAGACTAGCGGGGGGCACCGGGGAGCTGTTTTTT. Protein sequence: CAWRLAGGTGELFF.

CDR3 protein: CASSVAGVVDTQYF. The CDR3 DNA sequence: TGTGCCAGCAGCGTAGCGGGGGTCGTAGATACGCAGTATTTT. The rearrangement uses TRBV9 and TRBJ2-3; a weak D match, TRBD2 (6 bases). V gave up 0 bases and J gave up 5 bases, with 10 bases separating them. The CDR3 is 14 residues long. The germline gives CDR1 SGDLS, CDR2 YYNGEE.

This chain joins TRBV7-6 and TRBJ2-2; the D gene is possibly TRBD2 (5 bases). The germline V gene has CDR1 SGHVS and CDR2 FNYEAQ. V lost 5 bases and J lost 3, with 10 bases in between. The CDR3 has 14 residues. The CDR3 DNA sequence: TGTGCCAGCAGCCCCTCTAGCCACACCGGGGAGCTGTTTTTT. Its protein product is CASSPSSHTGELFF.